This TCR beta chain was recovered during a study of blood T cells in healthy people across ages. Study outcomes and limitations: Per million T cells, TCR beta diversity dropped roughly linearly as age increased.

Points on this clonotype: Antigen specificity is unknown.

Isolation yielded PBMCs, at least 6 million per sample, in every case. Together with a sample-barcoded 5' primer, a J-beta primer mix was included in a second PCR lasting roughly 6 to 12 cycles. TCRdb reanalysed the 5' RACE reads using MiXCR and keeps one entry per CDR3 protein. In the table there are some 900,000 distinct CDR3 sequences, about 48% of which are singletons. Sequenced: blood. The receptor's source is a man aged 25-40 years in good health.

The CDR3: CASSPGQGGRTEAFF. In DNA form, the CDR3 reads TGTGCCAGCAGCCCCGGACAGGGCGGTCGGACTGAAGCTTTCTTT. J is TRBJ1-1 and V is TRBV7-9; 8 nucleotides agree with TRBD1. Germline V gene lookup returns CDR1 SEHNR and CDR2 FQNEAQ (reference sequence). J was trimmed by 5 bases and V by 5 bases; bases with no gene match: 10. The CDR3 contains 15 residues.